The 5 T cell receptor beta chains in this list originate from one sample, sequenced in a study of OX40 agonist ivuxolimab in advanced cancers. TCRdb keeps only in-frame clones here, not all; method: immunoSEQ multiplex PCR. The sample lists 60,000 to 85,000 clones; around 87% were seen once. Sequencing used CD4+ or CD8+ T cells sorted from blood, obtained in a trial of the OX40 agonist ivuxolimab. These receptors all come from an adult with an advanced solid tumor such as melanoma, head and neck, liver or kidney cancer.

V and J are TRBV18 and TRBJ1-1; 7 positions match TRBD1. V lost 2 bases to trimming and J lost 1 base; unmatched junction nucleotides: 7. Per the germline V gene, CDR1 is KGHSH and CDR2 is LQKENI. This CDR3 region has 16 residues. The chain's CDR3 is CASSPSGRGGNTEAFF. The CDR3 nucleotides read TGTGCCAGCTCACCATCCGGCAGGGGGGGGAACACTGAAGCTTTCTTT.

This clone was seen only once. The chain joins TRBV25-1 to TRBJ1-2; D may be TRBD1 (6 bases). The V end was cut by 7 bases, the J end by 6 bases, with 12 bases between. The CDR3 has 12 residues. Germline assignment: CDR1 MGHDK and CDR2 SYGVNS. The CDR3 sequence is CASNSNRDGYTF. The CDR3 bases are TGTGCCAGCAATTCAAACAGGGATGGCTACACCTTC.

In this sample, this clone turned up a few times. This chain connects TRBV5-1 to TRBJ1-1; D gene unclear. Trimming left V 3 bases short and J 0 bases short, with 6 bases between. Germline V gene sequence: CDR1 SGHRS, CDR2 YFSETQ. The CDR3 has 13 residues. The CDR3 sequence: CASSYGLNTEAFF. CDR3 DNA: TGCGCCAGCAGCTACGGACTGAACACTGAAGCTTTCTTT.

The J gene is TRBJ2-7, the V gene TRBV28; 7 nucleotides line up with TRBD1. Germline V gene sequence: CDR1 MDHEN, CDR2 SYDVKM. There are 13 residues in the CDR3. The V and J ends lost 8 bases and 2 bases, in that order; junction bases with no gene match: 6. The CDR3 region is CASGQGEPYEQYF. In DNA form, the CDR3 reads TGTGCCAGCGGGCAGGGGGAGCCCTACGAGCAGTACTTC.

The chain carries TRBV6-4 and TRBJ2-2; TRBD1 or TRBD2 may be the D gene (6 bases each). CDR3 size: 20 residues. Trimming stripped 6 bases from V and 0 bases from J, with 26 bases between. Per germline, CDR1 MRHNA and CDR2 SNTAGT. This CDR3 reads CASRPRTDRFGGANTGELFF. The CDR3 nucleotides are TGTGCCAGCAGGCCAAGGACAGACCGGTTCGGGGGCGCGAACACCGGGGAGCTGTTTTTT.